This T cell receptor (beta chain) was recovered during a study of blood T cell repertoires in COVID-19. Authors' analysis steps: How many nucleated cells were present was estimated from reference gene primer amplification. The data were produced by immunoSEQ multiplex PCR, yet TCRdb's version contains in-frame clones alone and is incomplete. The V and J calls and clone size were taken over from that table, and D and trimming were inferred from the DNA. The sample holds roughly 250,000 clones, about 85% seen once. Trimming stripped 0 bases from V and 0 bases from J, with 9 bases between. This CDR3 is 16 amino acids long. Germline values: CDR1 SGDLS, CDR2 YYNGEE. Cohort assignment relied on participant-reported clinical history.

This chain connects TRBV9 to TRBJ2-2; D is undetermined. Sequenced: PBMCs or T cells enriched from blood (not recorded which). The receptor's source is a woman under 40 with acute COVID-19. DNA for the CDR3: TGTGCCAGCAGCGTAGCTCACCTAGCGAACACCGGGGAGCTGTTTTTT. As protein: CASSVAHLANTGELFF.